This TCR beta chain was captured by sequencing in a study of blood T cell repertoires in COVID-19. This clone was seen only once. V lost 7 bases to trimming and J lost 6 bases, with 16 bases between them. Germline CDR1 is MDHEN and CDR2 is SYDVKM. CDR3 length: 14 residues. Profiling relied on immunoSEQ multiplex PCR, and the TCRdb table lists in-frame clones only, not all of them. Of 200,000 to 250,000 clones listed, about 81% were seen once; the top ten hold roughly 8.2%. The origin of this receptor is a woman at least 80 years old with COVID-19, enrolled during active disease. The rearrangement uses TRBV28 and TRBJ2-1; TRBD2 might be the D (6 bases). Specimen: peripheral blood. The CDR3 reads CASIGPGETNEQFF. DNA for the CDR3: TGTGCCAGCATCGGACCGGGGGAGACCAATGAGCAGTTCTTC.